One and the same sample provided the 10 T cell receptor beta chains below, sequenced in a study of CD8 T cells in ankylosing spondylitis. Study-level results: Seemingly distinctive of ankylosing spondylitis blood was a TCR beta motif formed by eight highly homologous variants.

Which antigens these TCRs recognize remains unknown. TCRdb ran MiXCR on the 5' RACE reads and lists one entry per CDR3 protein. The data contain a few hundred thousand distinct CDR3 sequences, approximately 20% of them seen just once; the ten biggest clones take up approximately 16%. What was sequenced was blood, either unsorted or a sorted T cell fraction (not recorded which). All receptors come from a male donor with ankylosing spondylitis.

This clonotype was observed a handful of times. J is TRBJ2-3 and V is TRBV11-2, with TRBD1 as a possible D gene (5 bases). Trimming took 5 bases from V and 5 from J, leaving 14 bases between them. The CDR3 totals 14 residues. The germline V gene encodes CDR1 SGHAT and CDR2 FQNNGV. The CDR3 region is CASSPNPQGDTQYF. CDR3 bases: TGTGCCAGCAGCCCCAACCCCCAGGGAGATACGCAGTATTTT.

The V and J genes are TRBV6-5 and TRBJ2-3, with 13 bases identical to TRBD2. The V gene end was trimmed by 2 bases and the J gene end by 4 bases; junction bases not matched to a gene: 9. The CDR3 spans 18 residues. Germline loops: CDR1 MNHEY, CDR2 SVGAGI. The DNA for the CDR3 is TGTGCCAGCAGTTACCACGGACTAGCGGGAGTCGGGCCAGATACGCAGTATTTT. Translated, it gives CASSYHGLAGVGPDTQYF.

This clonotype has just a few counts. The chain links TRBV28 to TRBJ2-7; a possible D gene is TRBD1 (6 bases). Trimming removed 10 bases from V and 0 bases from J, with 10 bases in between. CDR1 and CDR2 from the germline V gene are MDHEN and SYDVKM. The CDR3 is made up of 12 amino acids. CDR3 DNA sequence: TGTGCCATCAGGGGAAACTCCTACGAGCAGTACTTC. The encoded protein is CAIRGNSYEQYF.

This rearrangement joins TRBV9 to TRBJ2-1, with TRBD2 matching 9 bases. This CDR3 has 16 residues. The V segment lost 4 bases and the J segment 2 bases; nucleotides outside the gene matches: 7. Germline V gives CDR1 SGDLS, CDR2 YYNGEE. The CDR3: CASSPGIAGAYNEQFF. The CDR3 region has the DNA TGTGCCAGCAGCCCGGGGATAGCGGGGGCCTACAATGAGCAGTTCTTC.

The chain couples TRBV27 to TRBJ2-1, with D unclear. Trimming removed 3 bases from V and 10 bases from J, with 13 bases in between. The V gene's germline CDR1 is MNHEY and CDR2 SMNVEV (reference sequence). This CDR3 spans 13 amino acids. CDR3 in DNA: TGTGCCAGCAGTTTGTCCCATTCTAGGGAGCAGTTCTTC. Residues: CASSLSHSREQFF.

The rearrangement uses TRBV12-3 or TRBV12-4 and TRBJ1-2; D might be TRBD1 (5 bases). V was trimmed by 2 bases and J by 3 bases, leaving 13 bases between them. The CDR3 length is 15 residues. CDR3 nucleotide sequence: TGTGCCAGCAGTTTACTCGGCAGGGTAGACTATGGCTACACCTTC. It specifies CASSLLGRVDYGYTF.

The V gene is TRBV24-1, the J gene TRBJ2-5; no firm D call. The CDR3 runs 12 residues. CDR1 KGHDR and CDR2 SFDVKD come from the germline V gene. V was clipped by 3 bases and J by 3 bases, with 4 bases between them. CDR3 DNA: TGTGCCACCAGTGATACAAAAGAGACCCAGTACTTC. This encodes CATSDTKETQYF.

This clonotype was seen more than once but under ten times. The chain links TRBV6-1 to TRBJ2-5; tentatively, D is TRBD2 (5 bases). The CDR3 contains 14 residues. V gave up 7 bases and J gave up 6 bases, with 18 bases separating them. Germline V gene sequence: CDR1 MNHNS, CDR2 SASEGT. This chain's CDR3 is CASNLSGGEKTQYF. CDR3 bases: TGTGCCAGCAACCTATCCGGAGGAGAAAAGACCCAGTACTTC.

This chain connects TRBV18 to TRBJ1-1, with D perhaps TRBD1 (6 bases). V was clipped by 8 bases and J by 2 bases, with 12 bases between them. Germline-derived CDR1 and CDR2 are KGHSH and LQKENI. The CDR3 is 13 amino acids. The CDR3 nucleotides read TGTGCCAGCAGCCCGGGGGGCAACACTGAAGCTTTCTTT. Encoded protein: CASSPGGNTEAFF.

This clonotype appeared a few times. The chain links TRBV4-2 to TRBJ2-7; the D is unclear. Germline CDR1 LGHNA, CDR2 YNFKEQ. Trimming pared 3 bases from V and 5 bases from J, leaving 17 bases between. The CDR3 extends over 15 amino acids. The CDR3 is CASSHPGSGRNEQYF. The CDR3 bases are TGTGCCAGCAGCCACCCGGGCTCCGGGCGTAACGAGCAGTACTTC.